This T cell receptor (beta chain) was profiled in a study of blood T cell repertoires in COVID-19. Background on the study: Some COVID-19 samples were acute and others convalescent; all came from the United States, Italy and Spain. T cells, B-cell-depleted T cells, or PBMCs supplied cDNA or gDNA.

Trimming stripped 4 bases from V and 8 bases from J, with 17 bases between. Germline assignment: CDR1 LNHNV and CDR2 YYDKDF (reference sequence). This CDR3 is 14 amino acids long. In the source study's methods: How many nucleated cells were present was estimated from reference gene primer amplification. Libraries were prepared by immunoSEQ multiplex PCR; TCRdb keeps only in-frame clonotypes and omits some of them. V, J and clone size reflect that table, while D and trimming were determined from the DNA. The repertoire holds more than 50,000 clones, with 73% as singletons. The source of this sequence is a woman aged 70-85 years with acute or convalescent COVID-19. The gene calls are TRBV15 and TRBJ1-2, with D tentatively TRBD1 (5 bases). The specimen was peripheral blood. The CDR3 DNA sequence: TGTGCCACCAGCACCCAAACCCGTACAGGAGGCTACACCTTC. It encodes CATSTQTRTGGYTF.